One sample yielded the 24 T cell receptor beta chains listed below, sequenced in a study of lymphopenia after photon versus proton radiotherapy. Assay: immunoSEQ multiplex PCR; the TCRdb copy retains only in-frame clones and omits some. The sample contains about 5,000 clones, around nine tenths of which appear only once. The source material was peripheral blood, sampled from a patient treated with photon-based radiotherapy. The source of these receptors is a man aged 25-45 years with gastric cancer.

The chain couples TRBV6-5 to TRBJ1-5; D is perhaps TRBD1 (5 bases). Trimming pared 10 bases from V and 3 bases from J, leaving 16 bases between. There are 14 residues in the CDR3. Germline V gene sequence: CDR1 MNHEY, CDR2 SVGAGI. Here the CDR3 reads CATMSGGDNQPQHF. The CDR3 region has the DNA TGTGCCACTATGTCAGGAGGGGACAATCAGCCCCAGCATTTT.

The V call is TRBV29-1, the J call TRBJ2-5, with D perhaps TRBD1 (5 bases). V gave up 8 bases and J gave up 5 bases, with 15 bases separating them. The CDR3 contains 12 residues. From germline, CDR1 is SQVTM and CDR2 ANQGSEA. The CDR3 coding sequence is TGCAGCACAACGTCAGGGCTGGAGACCCAGTACTTC. It codes for CSTTSGLETQYF.

This clone was seen once. J is TRBJ2-7 and V is TRBV5-5; TRBD1 or TRBD2 may be the D gene (6 bases each). Trimming took off 2 bases at V and 6 bases at J, with 15 bases between the two ends. The CDR3 contains 14 residues. Per the germline V gene, CDR1 is SGHKS and CDR2 is YYEKEE (reference sequence). The CDR3 here is CASSFWGATPEQYF. CDR3 nucleotide sequence: TGTGCCAGCAGCTTTTGGGGGGCGACTCCCGAGCAGTACTTC.

The table lists this clone with a count of one. This chain connects TRBV7-9 to TRBJ2-1; D remains ambiguous. The V gene lost 5 bases and the J gene lost 8 bases, with 13 bases spanning the gap. The CDR3 extends over 13 amino acids. Germline loops: CDR1 SEHNR, CDR2 FQNEAQ (reference sequence). The CDR3 DNA sequence: TGTGCCAGCAGCCGATACAGAGCCCATGAGCAGTTCTTC. It yields the protein CASSRYRAHEQFF.

The CDR3 sequence is CASAGTGAGETQYF. CDR3 DNA sequence: TGTGCCAGTGCCGGGACAGGGGCAGGAGAGACCCAGTACTTC. The chain carries TRBV19 and TRBJ2-5; 10 nucleotides agree with TRBD1. Germline V gene lookup returns CDR1 LNHDA and CDR2 SQIVND (reference sequence). V shed 8 bases and J 4 bases; nucleotides not matched to a gene: 7. The CDR3 is 14 amino acids.

This clone was seen only once. V is TRBV4-2 and J is TRBJ2-7, with TRBD1 matching over 9 bases. Per the germline V gene, CDR1 is LGHNA and CDR2 is YNFKEQ. The CDR3 covers 15 residues. V shed 4 bases, J shed 1 base, and the junction held 5 bases outside the gene matches. The CDR3 is CASSLRTGESYEQYF. The CDR3 DNA sequence: TGTGCCAGCAGCCTTAGGACAGGGGAATCCTACGAGCAGTACTTC.

This clone was detected only a few times. The chain recombines TRBV19 with TRBJ2-7, with D perhaps TRBD1 or TRBD2 (6 bases each). The CDR3 sequence is 15 residues long. Germline CDR1 LNHDA, CDR2 SQIVND (reference sequence). Trimming removed 5 bases at V and 3 bases at J, with 17 bases between. CDR3: CASSSPGAGVYEQYF. The CDR3 DNA sequence: TGTGCCAGTAGTTCGCCGGGGGCAGGAGTCTACGAGCAGTACTTC.

V gene TRBV9 combines with J gene TRBJ1-6, with no clear D. Germline V CDR1 and CDR2: SGDLS, YYNGEE. The CDR3 has 13 amino acids. V gave up 1 base and J gave up 9 bases, with 8 bases separating them. CDR3: CASSVPGISPLHF. CDR3 DNA: TGTGCCAGCAGCGTACCTGGAATTTCACCCCTCCACTTT. The entire variable domain, with the rest obtained from reference TRBV9 and TRBJ1-6, is as follows: DSGVTQTPKHLITATGQRVTLRCSPRSGDLSVYWYQQSLDQGLQFLIQYYNGEERAKGNILERFSAQQFPDLHSELNLSSLELGDSALYFCASSVPGISPLHFGNGTRLTVT.

The chain couples TRBV6-6 to TRBJ2-1, with a possible D match to TRBD1 (5 bases). Germline V gene lookup returns CDR1 MNHNY and CDR2 SVGAGI (reference sequence). Trimming took off 2 bases at V and 2 bases at J, with 7 bases between the two ends. This CDR3 has 14 amino acids. The CDR3 loop reads CASSYRGTYNEQFF. The CDR3 DNA reads TGTGCCAGCAGTTACAGGGGAACCTACAATGAGCAGTTCTTC.

In nucleotides, the CDR3 is TGTGCCAGCAGCTTTGTAAGCGGGAGCTACAATGAGCAGTTCTTC. It yields the protein CASSFVSGSYNEQFF. V gene TRBV11-2 combines with J gene TRBJ2-1, with 8 bases matching TRBD2. V trimming: 3 bases; J trimming: 3 bases; junction bases outside the gene matches: 4. This CDR3 spans 15 amino acids. The germline gives CDR1 SGHAT, CDR2 FQNNGV.

This clone was found a few times. The chain recombines TRBV5-6 with TRBJ1-2; 11 bases line up with TRBD1. From germline, CDR1 is SGHDT and CDR2 YYEEEE. The ends lost 7 bases at V and 7 bases at J; junction bases unmatched: 6. This CDR3 contains 13 residues. The CDR3 is CASGRTGGLGYTF. In DNA form, the CDR3 reads TGTGCCAGCGGACGGACAGGGGGCCTTGGCTACACCTTC.

CDR3 DNA sequence: TGCAGTGCTCTCACAGGATACGAGCAGTACTTC. The encoded protein is CSALTGYEQYF. The gene calls are TRBV20-1 and TRBJ2-7; D may be TRBD1 (5 bases). The germline CDR1 and CDR2 sequences are DFQATT and SNEGSKA (reference sequence). V was pared by 5 bases and J by 4 bases, with 9 bases between. CDR3 length equals 11 residues.

The chain joins TRBV2 to TRBJ2-1; tentative D call: TRBD1 (6 bases). Germline lookup yields CDR1 SNHLY and CDR2 FYNNEI. V dropped 6 bases and J dropped 5 bases, with 11 bases sitting between them. This CDR3 has 13 residues. CDR3: CASRQGLNNEQFF. CDR3 DNA sequence: TGTGCCAGCAGACAGGGCCTAAACAATGAGCAGTTCTTC.

Here the CDR3 DNA reads TGTGCCAGCAGGGACGCGGAGACCCAGTACTTC. It specifies CASRDAETQYF. The chain uses TRBV11-1 and TRBJ2-5; D uncertain. The CDR3 is 11 amino acids. The germline gives CDR1 SGHAT, CDR2 FQDESV (reference sequence). Trimming took 6 bases from V and 5 from J, leaving 7 bases between them.

Concerning this clone itself: The same CDR3 is also encoded by other DNA sequences in this sample. The chain links TRBV27 to TRBJ1-2, with TRBD1 identical over 10 bases. The CDR3 consists of 17 residues. J gave up 3 bases and V 3 bases, and 10 bases lay outside the gene matches. CDR1 is MNHEY, CDR2 SMNVEV, per germline (reference sequence). The CDR3 protein is CASSFRGQGFYDYGYTF. CDR3 sequence (DNA): TGTGCCAGCAGTTTTAGGGGACAGGGGTTCTACGACTATGGCTACACCTTC.

By share of the sample, this clone is large (0.1 to 1%). The rearrangement uses TRBV15 and TRBJ1-2, with TRBD1 matching over 10 bases. The junction had 8 bases not matched to a gene; V was cut back by 3 bases and J by 4 bases. The CDR3 sequence is 16 residues long. Germline V lookup: CDR1 LNHNV, CDR2 YYDKDF (reference sequence). The CDR3 spells CATSRQKWDRGYGYTF. The CDR3 DNA follows: TGTGCCACCAGCAGGCAAAAATGGGACAGGGGCTATGGCTACACCTTC.

Only one count was recorded for this clone. V and J are TRBV11-2 and TRBJ2-7, with D possibly matching TRBD1 (6 bases). The CDR3 extends over 13 amino acids. V was pared by 5 bases and J by 6 bases, with 14 bases between. CDR1 SGHAT and CDR2 FQNNGV come from the germline V gene. CDR3 region: CASSATGEGEQYF. In DNA, the CDR3 is TGTGCCAGCAGCGCGACAGGAGAAGGCGAGCAGTACTTC.

This chain connects TRBV18 to TRBJ2-3; 7 positions match TRBD2. This CDR3 region has 16 residues. Germline V gives CDR1 KGHSH, CDR2 LQKENI. The ends lost 1 base at V and 6 bases at J; junction bases unmatched: 10. This CDR3 is CASSPLAGADQDTQYF. The DNA of the CDR3 is TGTGCCAGCTCACCACTGGCGGGAGCCGACCAGGATACGCAGTATTTT.

The rearrangement uses TRBV5-1 and TRBJ1-6; D perhaps matches TRBD1 (6 bases). CDR3 size: 14 residues. Germline CDR1 and CDR2: SGHRS and YFSETQ. Trimming shortened V by 3 bases and J by 5 bases, and 9 bases separated the two germline ends. CDR3: CASSSDRNNSPLHF. CDR3 bases: TGCGCCAGCAGCTCTGACAGGAATAATTCACCCCTCCACTTT.

V and J are TRBV19 and TRBJ1-3; no clear D gene. The germline V gene encodes CDR1 LNHDA and CDR2 SQIVND (reference sequence). The CDR3 consists of 11 residues. V lost 6 bases, J lost 4 bases, and 4 bases lay in between. CDR3: CASRRGNTIYF. The CDR3 bases are TGTGCCAGTAGGCGAGGAAACACCATATATTTT.

This clone was counted a single time. The CDR3: CASSDRTNEKLFF. In nucleotides, the CDR3 is TGTGCCAGCTCCGACAGGACTAATGAAAAACTGTTTTTT. The chain couples TRBV19 to TRBJ1-4, with a tentative D call TRBD1 (6 bases). The germline CDR1 and CDR2 sequences are LNHDA and SQIVND (reference sequence). CDR3 size: 13 residues. Deletions cut 9 bases from V and 2 bases from J, with 10 bases between. Full variable domain (rest looked up from reference TRBV19 and TRBJ1-4): DGGITQSPKYLFRKEGQNVTLSCEQNLNHDAMYWYRQDPGQGLRLIYYSQIVNDFQKGDIAEGYSVSREKKESFPLTVTSAQKNPTAFYLCASSDRTNEKLFFGSGTQLSVL.

The chain recombines TRBV14 with TRBJ2-7; 7 nucleotides match TRBD2. The CDR3 is 15 amino acids. The germline V gene has CDR1 SGHDN and CDR2 FVKESK. V lost 0 bases, J lost 3 bases, and 5 bases stayed unmatched. CDR3 DNA: TGTGCCAGCAGCCAAGAAGGAGCGGGGTTCTACGAGCAGTACTTC. It specifies CASSQEGAGFYEQYF.

The chain recombines TRBV5-1 with TRBJ2-1; the match to TRBD2 covers 10 bases. The length of the CDR3 is 15 residues. Germline trimming cut 0 bases from V and 5 bases from J; bases unmatched to any gene: 2. In germline, CDR1 is SGHRS, CDR2 YFSETQ. CDR3 protein: CASSLEAGGHNEQFF. As DNA, the CDR3 is TGCGCCAGCAGCTTGGAAGCGGGAGGGCACAATGAGCAGTTCTTC.

The chain uses TRBV14 and TRBJ2-1, with 10 bases fitting TRBD1. The length of the CDR3 is 14 residues. Germline CDR1 SGHDN, CDR2 FVKESK. Unmatched junction bases numbered 11, after V lost 8 bases and J lost 10 bases. CDR3 coding DNA: TGTGCCAGCTCCGGGACAGGGGTCTTCGAGGAGCAGTTCTTC. Protein: CASSGTGVFEEQFF.